What follows are 8 T cell receptor beta chains derived from one specimen sequenced in a study of shared clonotypes between healthy human individuals. Assay: immunoSEQ multiplex PCR; the TCRdb copy retains only in-frame clones and omits some. The sample lists some 1.5 million clones; nearly 99% were seen once. Specimen: naive CD4+ T cells sorted from blood. The subset: CD45RA+ positively selected. The receptors stem from a young man in good health.

The count of this clone is one. The genes are TRBV5-1 and TRBJ2-2; no definite D call. This CDR3 is built from 14 residues. Germline V CDR1 and CDR2: SGHRS, YFSETQ. Trimming cost V 1 base and J 5 bases, with 9 bases left between them. The CDR3 is CASSLIESTGELFF. CDR3 sequence (DNA): TGCGCCAGCAGCTTGATTGAATCGACCGGGGAGCTGTTTTTT.

The chain employs TRBV18 and TRBJ2-7; D is unresolved. The CDR3 sequence is 13 residues long. V was trimmed by 2 bases and J by 4 bases, leaving 9 bases between them. Germline loops: CDR1 KGHSH, CDR2 LQKENI. The CDR3 spells CASSPNTKYEQYF. For the CDR3, the DNA is TGTGCCAGCTCACCAAACACCAAATACGAGCAGTACTTC.

V usage is TRBV7-9 and J usage is TRBJ2-1; TRBD2 matches 10 bases. J was trimmed by 1 base and V by 4 bases; bases with no gene match: 4. From germline, CDR1 is SEHNR and CDR2 FQNEAQ (reference sequence). This CDR3 spans 16 amino acids. CDR3 in DNA: TGTGCCAGCAGCTCACTAGCGGGGCGGTCCTACAATGAGCAGTTCTTC. Encoded protein: CASSSLAGRSYNEQFF.

The chain uses TRBV29-1 and TRBJ1-5; D not certain. Germline assignment: CDR1 SQVTM and CDR2 ANQGSEA. Trimming took off 4 bases at V and 5 bases at J, with 12 bases between the two ends. The CDR3 is 13 amino acids. In DNA form, the CDR3 reads TGCAGCGTTGCTAACGGAAACCATCAGCCCCAGCATTTT. Residues: CSVANGNHQPQHF.

V is TRBV28 and J is TRBJ1-5; no firm D call. The V gene's germline CDR1 is MDHEN and CDR2 SYDVKM. This CDR3 has 13 residues. V dropped 2 bases and J dropped 3 bases, with 5 bases sitting between them. CDR3 protein: CASSLITNQPQHF. CDR3 bases: TGTGCCAGCAGTTTAATCACCAATCAGCCCCAGCATTTT.

The V and J genes are TRBV7-9 and TRBJ2-7; no clear D. The V end was cut by 1 base, the J end by 3 bases, with 13 bases between. The CDR3 is 15 amino acids. In germline, CDR1 is SEHNR, CDR2 FQNEAQ (reference sequence). The CDR3 spells CASSLVVGQNYEQYF. The CDR3 DNA follows: TGTGCCAGCAGCTTAGTAGTCGGGCAGAACTACGAGCAGTACTTC.

The DNA of the CDR3 is TGTGCCAGCAGCTCTGGCCGGGAGCTGTTTTTT. Protein: CASSSGRELFF. The V call is TRBV11-3, the J call TRBJ2-2; no clear D gene. CDR1 is SGHNT and CDR2 is YENEEA in the germline V gene. Trimming removed 4 bases from V and 9 bases from J, with 6 bases in between. The CDR3 is 11 residues long. The full variable domain, completed using reference TRBV11-3 and TRBJ2-2, is EAGVVQSPRYKIIEKKQPVAFWCNPISGHNTLYWYLQNLGQGPELLIRYENEEAVDDSQLPKDRFSAERLKGVDSTLKIQPAELGDSAVYLCASSSGRELFFGEGSRLTVL.

The chain employs TRBV6-6 and TRBJ2-3; D is perhaps TRBD1 (5 bases). Trimming cost V 2 bases and J 2 bases, with 8 bases left between them. Germline values: CDR1 MNHNY, CDR2 SVGAGI (reference sequence). CDR3 length: 14 residues. The DNA for the CDR3 is TGTGCCAGCAGTTACGACAGATACACAGATACGCAGTATTTT. Its protein product is CASSYDRYTDTQYF.